This TCR beta chain was identified in a study of T cell responses to AZD1222 COVID-19 vaccine. General study results and limits: With dominance at 160-218 and 743-854, vaccine-associated CD4 TCRs spanned spike. Among the donors, most were white British and more were female, and clonal diversity was possibly underestimated. Repertoire sampling was restricted to post-peak T cell response timepoints. Unmutated regions of variants are reportedly targeted by nearly half of spike-specific TCRs.

Germline assignment: CDR1 SNHLY and CDR2 FYNNEI. The V gene end was trimmed by 4 bases and the J gene end by 10 bases; junction bases not matched to a gene: 10. This CDR3 has 14 amino acids. TCRdb's copy holds only in-frame clones and misses some; the assay was immunoSEQ multiplex PCR. The sample shows some 150,000 clones, under 95% of them seen only once. This clone was recorded only once. Its antigen is as yet unknown. The sequence came from an adult in good health. The sequencing used peripheral blood, collected on day 0 of AZD1222 vaccination. The chain links TRBV2 to TRBJ2-1, with 7 bases fitting TRBD2. In DNA, the CDR3 is TGTGCCAGCAGTGGGACCTCGGGGGAGGGAGAGCAGTTCTTC. This encodes CASSGTSGEGEQFF.